The clone carrying this TCR beta chain was seen more than once but under ten times. Its antigen remains unknown. These data belong to a study of TIL therapy for anti-PD-1-resistant metastatic lung cancer. On the study more broadly: Tumors were harvested before any PD-1/PD-L1 blockade. Median tumor PD-L1 proportion score was roughly 5.5%.

V lost 2 bases, J lost 2 bases, and 9 bases lay in between. The germline CDR1 and CDR2 sequences are SEHNR and FQNEAQ (reference sequence). The CDR3 covers 14 residues. Time point noted: pre-treatment sample, taken before nivolumab and TIL therapy. Patients were adults with stage 4 NSCLC. Study outcomes and limitations: The cohort had more treatment-naive, never-smoker and oncogene-addicted patients than typical.

This was the immunoSEQ v3 assay. Only in-frame clones appear in the TCRdb table, and some are missing; sequencing was by immunoSEQ multiplex PCR. The sample comprises about 45,000 clones, around 80% of which are singletons, and approximately 15% rests with the top ten. This TCR was sampled from a man between 65 and 85 years old with non-small cell lung cancer. The V and J genes are TRBV7-9 and TRBJ1-1; D is unclear. The sample was blood, taken at baseline. The CDR3 DNA reads as TGTGCCAGCAGCTTACGAGGACCAAACACTGAAGCTTTCTTT. Residues: CASSLRGPNTEAFF.